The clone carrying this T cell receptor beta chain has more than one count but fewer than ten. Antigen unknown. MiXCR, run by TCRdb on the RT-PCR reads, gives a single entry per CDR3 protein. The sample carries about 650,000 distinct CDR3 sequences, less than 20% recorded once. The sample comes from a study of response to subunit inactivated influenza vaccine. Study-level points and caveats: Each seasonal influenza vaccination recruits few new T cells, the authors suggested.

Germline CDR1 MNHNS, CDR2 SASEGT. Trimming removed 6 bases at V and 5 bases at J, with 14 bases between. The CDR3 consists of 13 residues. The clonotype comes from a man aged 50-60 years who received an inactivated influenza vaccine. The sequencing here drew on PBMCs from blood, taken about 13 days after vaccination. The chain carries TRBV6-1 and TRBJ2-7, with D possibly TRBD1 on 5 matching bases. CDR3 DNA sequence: TGTGCCAGCAGCGCGCAGGGTGGCGACGAGCAGTACTTC. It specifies CASSAQGGDEQYF.